The next 15 T cell receptor beta chains were all read from a single sample in a study of blood T cells in healthy people across ages. Using a J-beta primer mix together with a sample-barcoded 5' primer, a second PCR was run for roughly 6 to 11 cycles. TCRdb ran MiXCR on the 5' RACE reads and lists one entry per CDR3 protein. The sample holds 1.5 million to 1.8 million distinct CDR3 sequences, roughly two fifths seen once. Sequenced input: blood. The source of these receptors is a woman under 30 in good health.

Worth noting for this clonotype: A much larger clone lies one base from this, so it may be a read error. For the CDR3, the DNA is TGTGCCAGCAGTTTTCAATTAGTTGCGGGGAGCACAGATACGGAGTATTTT. Encoded protein: CASSFQLVAGSTDTEYF. J is TRBJ2-3 and V is TRBV12-3 or TRBV12-4; a weak D match, TRBD2 (6 bases). The CDR3 consists of 17 residues.

Of note for this clonotype: Germline is not matched at one junction end, which may reflect a read error. The V and J genes are TRBV7-8 and TRBJ2-4; D is uncertain. Gene TRBJ2-7 matches the end of the DNA better, so the J call may be wrong. The CDR3 is 12 amino acids. Germline V gene sequence: CDR1 SGHVS, CDR2 FQNEAQ. The chain's CDR3 is CVSSSTRNEQYF. The CDR3 region has the DNA TGTGTCAGCAGCTCTACGCGGAACGAGCAGTACTTC.

The gene calls are TRBV12-3 or TRBV12-4 and TRBJ2-5; the D is unclear. The tail of the sequence fits TRBJ2-1 better, so the J call may be wrong. The CDR3 loop spans 16 amino acids. CDR3 nucleotide sequence: TGTGCCAGCAGTTTTCGAGACCAACGTAGACAAGAGACCCAGTTCTTC. Protein sequence: CASSFRDQRRQETQFF.

The rearrangement links TRBV20-1 to TRBJ1-6; D unresolved. V was shortened by 1 base and J by 2 bases, with 12 bases between the two germline ends. The CDR3 spans 16 residues. Germline V lookup: CDR1 DFQATT, CDR2 SNEGSKA (reference sequence). The CDR3 region has the DNA TGCAGTGCTAGAGCGTCAAGGACGCCCTATAATTCACCCCTCCACTTT. The encoded protein is CSARASRTPYNSPLHF.

The genes are TRBV20-1 and TRBJ2-5; 12 nucleotides line up with TRBD1. The ends lost 3 bases at V and 9 bases at J; junction bases unmatched: 14. Germline CDR1 is DFQATT and CDR2 is SNEGSKA (reference sequence). The CDR3 extends over 16 amino acids. CDR3: CSASRGQGASSGAQYF. The CDR3 region has the DNA TGCAGTGCTAGTCGGGGACAGGGGGCGAGCAGTGGGGCCCAGTACTTC.

The chain is built from TRBV20-1 and TRBJ2-1, with 13 bases that match TRBD2. TRBJ2-7 explains the end of the DNA better; the J call may be wrong. The CDR3 has 18 amino acids. Germline CDR1 DFQATT, CDR2 SNEGSKA (reference sequence). The CDR3 DNA reads TGCAGTGCTACCGTTCGCCCGACTAGCGGGAGGCTCTACAATGAGCAGTACTTC. It specifies CSATVRPTSGRLYNEQYF.

This clonotype was recorded a few times. V and J are TRBV27 and TRBJ2-1, with a possible D match to TRBD2 (6 bases). V was trimmed by 5 bases and J by 5 bases, leaving 19 bases between them. CDR1 and CDR2 from the germline V gene are MNHEY and SMNVEV (reference sequence). CDR3 size: 16 residues. In DNA form, the CDR3 reads TGTGCCAGCAGTCCCGTCACGGCGGGAAGGAACAATGAGCAGTTCTTC. Translation: CASSPVTAGRNNEQFF.

This clonotype showed up just a few times. This rearrangement joins TRBV20-1 to TRBJ2-1; 7 nucleotides align to TRBD1. The CDR3 totals 12 residues. With 3 bases clipped from V and 4 bases from J, the junction kept 0 bases outside the gene matches. Germline V gene lookup returns CDR1 DFQATT and CDR2 SNEGSKA (reference sequence). The CDR3 protein is CSARGQYNEQFF. The CDR3 DNA follows: TGCAGTGCTAGGGGACAGTACAATGAGCAGTTCTTC.

This clonotype was picked up a small number of times. CDR3 sequence: CASSNGTINNEQFF. The CDR3 DNA follows: TGTGCCAGCAGCAACGGCACTATAAACAATGAGCAGTTCTTC. The rearrangement links TRBV21-1 to TRBJ2-1; whether TRBD2, the table's D call, matches the DNA was not checked. TRBV21-1 is described as a pseudogene. This CDR3 has 14 residues.

In this sample, this clonotype turned up a few times. This chain links TRBV29-1 with TRBJ2-5; 11 bases line up with TRBD2. The CDR3 length is 14 residues. Germline values: CDR1 SQVTM, CDR2 ANQGSEA. The V and J ends lost 3 bases and 2 bases, in that order; junction bases with no gene match: 2. The DNA for the CDR3 is TGCAGCGTTGACGGGACTAGCGGACAAGAGACCCAGTACTTC. Its protein is CSVDGTSGQETQYF.

V is TRBV6-8 and J is TRBJ2-4; D gene uncertain. This CDR3 comprises 13 residues. Germline CDR1 MNHGY, CDR2 SAAAGT. V was cut by 2 bases and J by 2 bases, with 4 bases left in between. CDR3 sequence reads: CASSYTTKNIQYF. The CDR3, as DNA: TGTGCCAGCAGTTACACCACCAAAAACATTCAGTACTTC.

The rearrangement links TRBV7-6 to TRBJ1-2; D possibly corresponds to TRBD1 (5 bases). The CDR3 extends over 15 amino acids. The germline V gene encodes CDR1 SGHVS and CDR2 FNYEAQ. The V end was cut by 8 bases, the J end by 0 bases, with 16 bases between. CDR3 sequence reads: CASGSMTATNYGYTF. CDR3 bases: TGTGCCAGCGGCTCGATGACAGCGACTAACTATGGCTACACCTTC.

V and J are TRBV28 and TRBJ1-4, with D unresolved. V shed 8 bases and J shed 8 bases, with 18 bases lying between them. The CDR3 is made up of 14 amino acids. Looked up from germline, CDR1 is MDHEN and CDR2 is SYDVKM. Here the CDR3 reads CASRRRPVREKLFF. As DNA, the CDR3 is TGTGCCAGCCGGAGGCGCCCGGTCCGGGAAAAACTGTTTTTT.

This clonotype was recorded many times. This chain uses TRBV24-1 with TRBJ1-2; no clear D. The CDR3 length is 14 residues. V was pared by 5 bases and J by 2 bases, with 11 bases between. CDR1 is KGHDR and CDR2 is SFDVKD in the germline V gene. CDR3 amino acids: CATSGSRINYGYTF. Here the CDR3 DNA reads TGTGCCACCAGTGGGTCCCGGATAAACTATGGCTACACCTTC.

This clonotype was seen more than once but under ten times. The gene calls are TRBV20-1 and TRBJ2-5; unclear D gene. The CDR3 totals 14 residues. Trimming removed 0 bases at V and 2 bases at J, with 10 bases between. Germline values: CDR1 DFQATT, CDR2 SNEGSKA (reference sequence). This CDR3 reads CSAREVALQETQYF. The CDR3, as DNA: TGCAGTGCTAGAGAAGTAGCTCTTCAAGAGACCCAGTACTTC.